This passage covers 7 T cell receptor beta chains from one sample sequenced in a study of T cell responses to AZD1222 COVID-19 vaccine. Using immunoSEQ multiplex PCR, the repertoire was profiled, and TCRdb retains in-frame clones only, with some absent. The sample lists approximately 150,000 clones; just under 95% were seen once. The input for sequencing was peripheral blood, taken on day 0 of AZD1222 vaccination. These receptors were collected from an adult in good health.

The chain has TRBV19 and TRBJ1-3; D ambiguous. The ends were cut back, 7 bases at V and 7 bases at J, with 20 bases in the middle. Germline V CDR1 and CDR2: LNHDA, SQIVND (reference sequence). This CDR3 region has 15 residues. The DNA for the CDR3 is TGTGCCAGTACCTCCCAGTCCCCCCGGAGGAACACCATATATTTT. Translation: CASTSQSPRRNTIYF.

The rearrangement uses TRBV6-5 and TRBJ2-3; maybe TRBD1 (5 bases). V was shortened by 2 bases and J by 2 bases, with 8 bases between the two germline ends. Germline loops: CDR1 MNHEY, CDR2 SVGAGI. The CDR3 runs to 14 residues. CDR3 sequence: CASSYGAYTDTQYF. The CDR3, as DNA: TGTGCCAGCAGTTACGGGGCATACACAGATACGCAGTATTTT.

The count of this clone is one. V usage is TRBV27 and J usage is TRBJ2-7; weak D call: TRBD2 (5 bases). CDR1 and CDR2 (germline): MNHEY, SMNVEV (reference sequence). This CDR3 comprises 16 residues. V dropped 6 bases and J dropped 3 bases, with 21 bases sitting between them. The CDR3 sequence is CASSPTVGVKLYEQYF. The CDR3 nucleotides read TGTGCCAGCAGCCCTACCGTCGGGGTAAAGCTCTACGAGCAGTACTTC.

This sequence joins TRBV2 and TRBJ2-1; D perhaps matches TRBD2 (6 bases). The CDR3 is 12 residues long. The germline V gene encodes CDR1 SNHLY and CDR2 FYNNEI. The V end lost 6 bases, the J end lost 6 bases, and 9 bases lay between the germline ends. The CDR3: CASRWRGNEQFF. CDR3 bases: TGTGCCAGCAGGTGGAGGGGCAATGAGCAGTTCTTC.

The chain couples TRBV11-2 to TRBJ2-3, with 10 bases lining up with TRBD2. V was clipped by 2 bases and J by 2 bases; unmatched bases: 10. The germline gives CDR1 SGHAT, CDR2 FQNNGV. The CDR3 runs 18 residues. CDR3 protein: CASSLLGRLAGVTDTQYF. The CDR3 nucleotides are TGTGCCAGCAGCTTACTTGGTCGGCTAGCGGGGGTCACAGATACGCAGTATTTT.

The chain carries TRBV19 and TRBJ2-1; D tentatively reads TRBD1 or TRBD2 (5 bases each). The CDR3 runs 15 residues. V was shortened by 3 bases and J by 7 bases, with 16 bases between the two germline ends. Germline V gene lookup returns CDR1 LNHDA and CDR2 SQIVND (reference sequence). The CDR3 region has the DNA TGTGCCAGTAGTATCTGGGACCCAAAAACGAATGAGCAGTTCTTC. Its translation: CASSIWDPKTNEQFF.

The chain links TRBV2 to TRBJ1-6; a possible D gene is TRBD1 (5 bases). CDR3 length: 15 amino acids. Trimming stripped 7 bases from V and 7 bases from J, with 17 bases between. The germline V gene has CDR1 SNHLY and CDR2 FYNNEI. DNA for the CDR3: TGTGCCAGCACGAGTAAGGGGCATGGGAATTCACCCCTCCACTTT. Translation gives CASTSKGHGNSPLHF.